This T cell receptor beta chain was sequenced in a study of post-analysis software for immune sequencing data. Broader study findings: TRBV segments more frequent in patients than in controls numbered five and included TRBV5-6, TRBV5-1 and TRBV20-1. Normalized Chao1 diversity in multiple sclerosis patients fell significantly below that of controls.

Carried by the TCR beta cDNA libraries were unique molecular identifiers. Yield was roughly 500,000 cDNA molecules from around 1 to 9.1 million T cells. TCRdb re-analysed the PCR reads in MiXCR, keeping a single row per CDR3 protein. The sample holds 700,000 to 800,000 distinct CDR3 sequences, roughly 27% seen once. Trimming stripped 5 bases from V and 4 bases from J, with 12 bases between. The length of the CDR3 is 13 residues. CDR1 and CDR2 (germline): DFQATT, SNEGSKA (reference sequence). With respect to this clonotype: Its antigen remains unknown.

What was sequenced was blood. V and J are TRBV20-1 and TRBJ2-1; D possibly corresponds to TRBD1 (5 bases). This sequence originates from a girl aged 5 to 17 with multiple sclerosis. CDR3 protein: CSADFDRYNEQFF. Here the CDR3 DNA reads TGCAGTGCTGACTTTGACAGATACAATGAGCAGTTCTTC.